This T cell receptor beta chain was captured by sequencing in a study of radiotherapy plus CTLA-4 blockade in lung cancer. In the study overall: In around 17% of patients, objective responses were seen; 30% to 35% had disease control.

Ipilimumab-mediated CTLA-4 blockade plus focal radiation was given to patients having chemo-refractory metastatic non-small-cell lung cancer. The CDR3 has 16 residues. Per germline, CDR1 PRHDT and CDR2 FYEKMQ (reference sequence). V was clipped by 6 bases and J by 2 bases; unmatched bases: 10. Findings and limits, study-wide: Researchers report tumor-derived TCR clones expanding in blood after radiotherapy plus ipilimumab. Best predicting response, reportedly, were early blood T cell clone dynamics, with interferon-beta.

Measured with immunoSEQ multiplex PCR; TCRdb has only the in-frame clones, and not every one. The sample consists of about 26,000 clones, 77% of them appearing once. About this clone itself: Antigen unknown.

The chain combines TRBV13 with TRBJ2-3; TRBD2 matches at 8 bases. Specimen: peripheral blood, collected from a patient treated with radiotherapy plus ipilimumab. The receptor was derived from a human donor with non-small cell lung cancer that progressed on radiotherapy plus ipilimumab. CDR3 in amino acids: CASSSRKRGTTDTQYF. The CDR3 coding sequence is TGTGCCAGCAGTTCCCGCAAGCGGGGGACCACAGATACGCAGTATTTT.